This T cell receptor beta chain was captured in a study of T cell changes during pregnancy in multiple sclerosis. Using immunoSEQ multiplex PCR, the repertoire was profiled, and TCRdb retains in-frame clones only, with some absent. The table lists about 59,000 clones, 93% of them singletons, with roughly 0.33% in the top ten. Trimming cost V 1 base and J 2 bases, with 10 bases left between them. The CDR3 length is 15 residues. Germline assignment: CDR1 SGHDT and CDR2 YYEEEE. This TCR came from a female donor with multiple sclerosis, enrolled in a pregnancy study. This specimen consisted of CD4+ T cells from peripheral blood mononuclear cells, obtained before pregnancy. The chain has TRBV5-6 and TRBJ2-1; TRBD1 might be the D (6 bases). CDR3 coding DNA: TGTGCCAGCAGCTTGCGGGCAGGGGCCTACAATGAGCAGTTCTTC. Its translation: CASSLRAGAYNEQFF. Combining the CDR3 with reference TRBV5-6 and TRBJ2-1 gives the whole variable domain DAGVTQSPTHLIKTRGQQVTLRCSPKSGHDTVSWYQQALGQGPQFIFQYYEEEERQRGNFPDRFSGHQFPNYSSELNVNALLLGDSALYLCASSLRAGAYNEQFFGPGTRLTVL.